These 13 T cell receptor beta chains came from one sample sequenced in a study of CD8+ T cells in alopecia areata. Extracted from the samples, RNA was reverse transcribed into cDNA to serve as the sequencing template. Measured with immunoSEQ multiplex PCR; TCRdb has only the in-frame clones, and not every one. This table holds around 250,000 clones, roughly two thirds found once. Sequencing was performed on CD4+ T cells sorted from blood, taken at week 0. The receptors were gathered from a human donor with alopecia areata.

This chain connects TRBV30 to TRBJ1-1, with 7 bases that match TRBD1. This CDR3 has 13 residues. V trimming: 8 bases; J trimming: 1 base; junction bases outside the gene matches: 7. Germline values: CDR1 GTSNPN, CDR2 SVGIG (reference sequence). The CDR3 DNA reads TGTGCCAACTTTAGGACAGGGAACACTGAAGCTTTCTTT. It yields the protein CANFRTGNTEAFF. The full variable domain, its missing parts supplied by reference TRBV30 and TRBJ1-1, is SQTIHQWPATLVQPVGSPLSLECTVEGTSNPNLYWYRQAAGRGLQLLFYSVGIGQISSEVPQNLSASRPQDRQFILSSKKLLLSDSGFYLCANFRTGNTEAFFGQGTRLTVV.

This clone was counted between two and nine times. The same CDR3 also results from other DNA sequences found in this sample. The genes are TRBV9 and TRBJ2-2; maybe TRBD1 (5 bases). The germline gives CDR1 SGDLS, CDR2 YYNGEE. This CDR3 has 14 amino acids. V lost 0 bases and J lost 5, with 8 bases in between. CDR3 DNA sequence: TGTGCCAGCAGCGTAGGACAGTCGACCGGGGAGCTGTTTTTT. Translated: CASSVGQSTGELFF.

In the case of this clone: Within the sample, other DNA sequences also encode this same CDR3. This chain links TRBV30 with TRBJ2-5; no clear D gene. Between the trimmed V and J ends, which lost 0 bases and 5 bases, there was a span of 4 bases. The germline gives CDR1 GTSNPN, CDR2 SVGIG (reference sequence). The CDR3 consists of 11 residues. CDR3 coding DNA: TGTGCCTGGAGTGTTTTGGAGACCCAGTACTTC. Translating it yields CAWSVLETQYF.

This chain uses TRBV19 with TRBJ2-1; D is perhaps TRBD1 (6 bases). CDR3 length equals 13 residues. Germline V lookup: CDR1 LNHDA, CDR2 SQIVND (reference sequence). Trimming removed 6 bases at V and 4 bases at J, with 10 bases between. CDR3 amino acids: CASSNGQYNEQFF. CDR3 nucleotide sequence: TGTGCCAGTAGCAATGGACAGTACAATGAGCAGTTCTTC.

The chain carries TRBV7-9 and TRBJ1-5; D is perhaps TRBD1 (5 bases). The CDR3 extends over 15 amino acids. Germline CDR1 is SEHNR and CDR2 is FQNEAQ (reference sequence). The germline V and J ends were trimmed by 1 base and 4 bases, with 11 bases remaining between them. DNA of the CDR3: TGTGCCAGCAGCTTAGGGGCAGGGATGAATCAGCCCCAGCATTTT. Translation gives CASSLGAGMNQPQHF.

The rearrangement joins TRBV19 to TRBJ2-3; 7 nucleotides agree with TRBD2. Per germline, CDR1 LNHDA and CDR2 SQIVND (reference sequence). The V gene end was trimmed by 4 bases and the J gene end by 4 bases; junction bases not matched to a gene: 5. There are 14 residues in the CDR3. CDR3 residues: CASSTGGTADTQYF. The CDR3 DNA is TGTGCCAGTAGTACCGGGGGGACCGCAGATACGCAGTATTTT.

There are a few counts of this clone. The rearrangement joins TRBV2 to TRBJ1-1; D unresolved. CDR3 length: 13 amino acids. V was clipped by 3 bases and J by 3 bases, with 8 bases between them. Per germline, CDR1 SNHLY and CDR2 FYNNEI. The CDR3 here is CASSDRLDTEAFF. DNA for the CDR3: TGTGCCAGCAGTGATCGGTTGGACACTGAAGCTTTCTTT.

The rearrangement uses TRBV30 and TRBJ1-3, with no clear D. Deletions cut 7 bases from V and 7 bases from J, with 17 bases between. This CDR3 has 13 amino acids. Per germline, CDR1 GTSNPN and CDR2 SVGIG (reference sequence). The DNA for the CDR3 is TGTGCCTCTTCAGGCCCCGACGCCAACACCATATATTTT. It encodes CASSGPDANTIYF.

This chain links TRBV30 with TRBJ1-5; 7 nucleotides align to TRBD1. Germline values: CDR1 GTSNPN, CDR2 SVGIG (reference sequence). With V trimmed by 5 bases and J by 0 bases, 10 bases remained unmatched. The CDR3 extends over 16 amino acids. This chain's CDR3 is CAWGQGGVSSNQPQHF. CDR3 sequence (DNA): TGTGCCTGGGGGCAGGGGGGTGTGTCTAGCAATCAGCCCCAGCATTTT.

This clone was seen only a few times. The chain is built from TRBV21-1 and TRBJ1-1; the table's D call, TRBD1, has no DNA check behind it. TRBV21-1 is shown as a pseudogene. The length of the CDR3 is 12 residues. CDR3 sequence: CASTTDNTEAFF. DNA for the CDR3: TGTGCCAGCACCACAGATAACACTGAAGCTTTCTTT.

The rearrangement links TRBV4-1 to TRBJ2-1; 9 bases align to TRBD2. CDR1 is MGHRA and CDR2 is YSYEKL in the germline V gene. This CDR3 is built from 16 residues. V lost 3 bases to trimming and J lost 9 bases; unmatched junction nucleotides: 12. The CDR3 loop is CASSHLASGGPSEQFF. The DNA for the CDR3 is TGCGCCAGCAGCCATCTAGCGAGCGGGGGGCCCAGTGAGCAGTTCTTC.

The V call is TRBV4-1, the J call TRBJ2-3; D gene uncertain. The germline CDR1 and CDR2 sequences are MGHRA and YSYEKL. CDR3 size: 16 residues. Trimming removed 0 bases from V and 3 bases from J, with 13 bases in between. Here the CDR3 reads CASSQDRAANTDTQYF. CDR3 bases: TGCGCCAGCAGCCAAGATCGGGCGGCCAATACAGATACGCAGTATTTT.

The rearrangement joins TRBV11-2 to TRBJ2-3; the match to TRBD1 covers 8 bases. This CDR3 contains 15 residues. Per the germline V gene, CDR1 is SGHAT and CDR2 is FQNNGV. The V and J ends lost 0 bases and 1 base, in that order; junction bases with no gene match: 0. CDR3 sequence (DNA): TGTGCCAGCAGCTTAGAACAGGGGGGCACAGATACGCAGTATTTT. It encodes CASSLEQGGTDTQYF.